One sample yielded the 5 T cell receptor beta chains listed below, sequenced in a study of T cells after yellow fever vaccination. TCRdb recomputed calls from the 5' RACE reads with MiXCR, one row per CDR3 protein. Of roughly 310,000 distinct CDR3 sequences detected, around 3.6% appear once; the ten largest clones hold about 25%. The specimen was PBMCs, collected on the day of the yellow fever booster vaccination. Receptor source: a man aged 18 to 30 who received the YFV17D yellow fever vaccine.

This clonotype occurred many times. V and J are TRBV7-3 and TRBJ2-2; D gene ambiguous. This CDR3 contains 13 residues. V lost 5 bases, J lost 3 bases, and 7 bases lay in between. Germline V gene sequence: CDR1 SGHTA, CDR2 FQGTGA. Here the CDR3 reads CASSLSYTGELFF. CDR3 DNA sequence: TGTGCCAGCAGCCTTAGTTACACCGGGGAGCTGTTTTTT.

This clonotype was detected a few times. V is TRBV6-2 or TRBV6-3 and J is TRBJ1-5, with D hard to call. V lost 0 bases and J 6 bases, leaving 3 bases between the germline ends. The V gene's germline CDR1 is MNHEY and CDR2 SVGEGT. CDR3 length equals 12 residues. As DNA, the CDR3 is TGTGCCAGCAGTTACTCTGGTCAGCCCCAGCATTTT. It yields the protein CASSYSGQPQHF.

This clonotype was observed many times. This sequence joins TRBV5-1 and TRBJ2-7, with D perhaps matching TRBD1 or TRBD2 (5 bases each). CDR3 length: 13 residues. Trimming shortened V by 4 bases and J by 12 bases, and 20 bases separated the two germline ends. The germline gives CDR1 SGHRS, CDR2 YFSETQ. CDR3 sequence: CASSDGTGNGSYV. As DNA, the CDR3 is TGCGCCAGCAGCGACGGGACGGGAAATGGGTCGTACGTC.

This clonotype was seen ten or more times. This sequence joins TRBV5-1 and TRBJ2-3, with a possible D match to TRBD1 (5 bases). Trimming took off 6 bases at V and 5 bases at J, with 7 bases between the two ends. Germline CDR1 reads SGHRS; CDR2 reads YFSETQ. This CDR3 is built from 11 residues. The CDR3 loop is CASTGLDTQYF. CDR3 coding DNA: TGCGCCAGCACAGGGCTAGATACGCAGTATTTT.

This clonotype was seen ten or more times. The chain joins TRBV5-1 to TRBJ2-3; a weak D match, TRBD2 (5 bases). Germline CDR1 is SGHRS and CDR2 is YFSETQ. The CDR3 loop spans 16 amino acids. Trimming removed 0 bases from V and 4 bases from J, with 15 bases in between. Here the CDR3 reads CASSLGVGVAADTQYF. The CDR3 DNA is TGCGCCAGCAGCTTGGGCGTCGGGGTTGCGGCAGATACGCAGTATTTT.